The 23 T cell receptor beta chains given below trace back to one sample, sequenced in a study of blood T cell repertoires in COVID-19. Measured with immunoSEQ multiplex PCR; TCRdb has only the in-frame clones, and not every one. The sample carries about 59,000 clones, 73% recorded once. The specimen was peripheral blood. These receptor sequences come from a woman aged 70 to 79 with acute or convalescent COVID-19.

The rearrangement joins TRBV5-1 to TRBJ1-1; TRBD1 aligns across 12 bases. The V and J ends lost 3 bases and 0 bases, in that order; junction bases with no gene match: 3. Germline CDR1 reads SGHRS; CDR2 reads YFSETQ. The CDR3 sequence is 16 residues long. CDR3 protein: CASSWGQGALNTEAFF. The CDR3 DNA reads TGCGCCAGCAGCTGGGGACAGGGGGCTTTGAACACTGAAGCTTTCTTT. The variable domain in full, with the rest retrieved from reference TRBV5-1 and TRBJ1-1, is KAGVTQTPRYLIKTRGQQVTLSCSPISGHRSVSWYQQTPGQGLQFLFEYFSETQRNKGNFPGRFSGRQFSNSRSEMNVSTLELGDSALYLCASSWGQGALNTEAFFGQGTRLTVV.

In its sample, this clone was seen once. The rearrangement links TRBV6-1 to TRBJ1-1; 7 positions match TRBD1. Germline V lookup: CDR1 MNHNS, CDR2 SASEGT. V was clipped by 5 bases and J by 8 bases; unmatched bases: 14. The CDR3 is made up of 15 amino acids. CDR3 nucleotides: TGTGCCAGCAGTCCACCGACAGGGAGTACCCGGGAAGCTTTCTTT. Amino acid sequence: CASSPPTGSTREAFF.

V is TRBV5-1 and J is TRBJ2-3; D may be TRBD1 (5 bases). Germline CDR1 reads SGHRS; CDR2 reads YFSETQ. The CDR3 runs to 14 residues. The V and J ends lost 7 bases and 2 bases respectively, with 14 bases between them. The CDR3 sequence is CASAPQVPTDTQYF. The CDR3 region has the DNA TGCGCCAGCGCCCCACAGGTCCCCACAGATACGCAGTATTTT.

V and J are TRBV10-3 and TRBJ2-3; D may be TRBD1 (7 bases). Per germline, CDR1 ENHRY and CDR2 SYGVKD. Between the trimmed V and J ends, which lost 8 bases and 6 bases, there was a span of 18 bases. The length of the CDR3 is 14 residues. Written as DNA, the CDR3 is TGTGCCATCGCCGTGGAGGGGGCAAGGGATACGCAGTATTTT. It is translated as CAIAVEGARDTQYF.

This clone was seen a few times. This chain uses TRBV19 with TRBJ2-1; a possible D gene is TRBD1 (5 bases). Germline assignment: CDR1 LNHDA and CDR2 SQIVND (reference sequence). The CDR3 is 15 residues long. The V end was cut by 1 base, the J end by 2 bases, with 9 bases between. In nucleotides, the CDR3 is TGTGCCAGTAGTATAGGGGGCCTACCCTACAATGAGCAGTTCTTC. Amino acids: CASSIGGLPYNEQFF.

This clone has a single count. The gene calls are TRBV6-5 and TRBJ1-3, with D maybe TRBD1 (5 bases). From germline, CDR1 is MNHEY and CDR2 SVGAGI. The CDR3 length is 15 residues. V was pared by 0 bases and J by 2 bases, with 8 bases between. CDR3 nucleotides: TGTGCCAGCAGTTACTCGTGGACACCTGGAAACACCATATATTTT. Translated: CASSYSWTPGNTIYF.

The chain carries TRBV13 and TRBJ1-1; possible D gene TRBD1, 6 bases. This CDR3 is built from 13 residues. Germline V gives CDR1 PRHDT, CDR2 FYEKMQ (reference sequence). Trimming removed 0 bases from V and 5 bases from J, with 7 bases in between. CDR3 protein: CASSLGQGTEAFF. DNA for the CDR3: TGTGCCAGCAGCTTAGGTCAGGGGACTGAAGCTTTCTTT.

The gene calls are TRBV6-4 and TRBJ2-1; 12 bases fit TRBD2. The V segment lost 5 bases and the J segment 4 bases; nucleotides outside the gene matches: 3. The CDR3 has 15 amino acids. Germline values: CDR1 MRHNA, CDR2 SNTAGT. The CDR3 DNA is TGTGCCAGCAGTCCCCTAGCGGGGGGGTACAATGAGCAGTTCTTC. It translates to CASSPLAGGYNEQFF.

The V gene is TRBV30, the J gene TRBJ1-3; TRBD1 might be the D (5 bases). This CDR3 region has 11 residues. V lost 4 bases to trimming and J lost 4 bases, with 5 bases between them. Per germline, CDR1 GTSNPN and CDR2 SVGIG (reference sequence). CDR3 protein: CAWKGGNTIYF. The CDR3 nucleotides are TGTGCCTGGAAGGGGGGAAACACCATATATTTT.

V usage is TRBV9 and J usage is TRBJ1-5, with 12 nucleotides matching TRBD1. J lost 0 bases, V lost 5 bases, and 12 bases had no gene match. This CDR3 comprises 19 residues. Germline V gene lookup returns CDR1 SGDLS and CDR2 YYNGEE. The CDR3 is CASRVPGQGAPYSNQPQHF. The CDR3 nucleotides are TGTGCCAGCAGAGTTCCGGGACAGGGGGCCCCGTATAGCAATCAGCCCCAGCATTTT. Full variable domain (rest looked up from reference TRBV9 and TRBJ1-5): DSGVTQTPKHLITATGQRVTLRCSPRSGDLSVYWYQQSLDQGLQFLIQYYNGEERAKGNILERFSAQQFPDLHSELNLSSLELGDSALYFCASRVPGQGAPYSNQPQHFGDGTRLSIL.

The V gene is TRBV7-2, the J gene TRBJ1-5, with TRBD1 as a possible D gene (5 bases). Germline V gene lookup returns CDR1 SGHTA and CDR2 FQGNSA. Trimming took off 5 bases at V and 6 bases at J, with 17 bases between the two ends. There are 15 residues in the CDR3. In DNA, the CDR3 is TGTGCCAGCAGCCTGAAAGGACGGGGGTCTCAGCCCCAGCATTTT. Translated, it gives CASSLKGRGSQPQHF.

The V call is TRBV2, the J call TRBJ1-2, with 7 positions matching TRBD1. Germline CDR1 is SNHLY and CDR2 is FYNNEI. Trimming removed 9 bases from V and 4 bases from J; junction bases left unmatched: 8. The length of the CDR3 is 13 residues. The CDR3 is CASTDRDTYGYTF. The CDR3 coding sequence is TGTGCCAGTACTGACAGGGATACCTATGGCTACACCTTC.

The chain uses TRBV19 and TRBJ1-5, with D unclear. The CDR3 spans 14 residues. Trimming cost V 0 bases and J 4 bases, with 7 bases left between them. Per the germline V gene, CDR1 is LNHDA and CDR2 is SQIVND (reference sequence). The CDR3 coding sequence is TGTGCCAGTAGTATAGAGGCGGTGAATCAGCCCCAGCATTTT. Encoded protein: CASSIEAVNQPQHF. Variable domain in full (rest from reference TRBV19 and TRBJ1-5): DGGITQSPKYLFRKEGQNVTLSCEQNLNHDAMYWYRQDPGQGLRLIYYSQIVNDFQKGDIAEGYSVSREKKESFPLTVTSAQKNPTAFYLCASSIEAVNQPQHFGDGTRLSIL.

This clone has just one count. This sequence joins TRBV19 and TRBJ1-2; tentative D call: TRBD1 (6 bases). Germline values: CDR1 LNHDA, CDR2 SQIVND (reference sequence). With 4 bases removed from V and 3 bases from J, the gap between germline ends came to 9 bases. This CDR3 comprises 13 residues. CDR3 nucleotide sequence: TGTGCCAGTAGTAAGGACAGATACTATGGCTACACCTTC. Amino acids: CASSKDRYYGYTF.

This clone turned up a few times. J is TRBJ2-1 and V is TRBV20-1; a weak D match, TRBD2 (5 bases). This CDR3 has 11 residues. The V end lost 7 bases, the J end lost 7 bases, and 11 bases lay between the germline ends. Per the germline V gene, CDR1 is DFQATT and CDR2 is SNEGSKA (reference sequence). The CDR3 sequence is CSVKRWNEQFF. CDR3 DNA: TGCAGTGTTAAGCGGTGGAATGAGCAGTTCTTC.

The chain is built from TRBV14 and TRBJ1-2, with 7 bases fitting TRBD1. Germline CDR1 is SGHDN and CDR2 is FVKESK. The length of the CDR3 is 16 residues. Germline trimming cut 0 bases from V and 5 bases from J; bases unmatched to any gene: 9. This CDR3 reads CASSQDLFRGLYGYTF. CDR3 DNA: TGTGCCAGCAGCCAAGATTTGTTCAGGGGGTTATATGGCTACACCTTC.

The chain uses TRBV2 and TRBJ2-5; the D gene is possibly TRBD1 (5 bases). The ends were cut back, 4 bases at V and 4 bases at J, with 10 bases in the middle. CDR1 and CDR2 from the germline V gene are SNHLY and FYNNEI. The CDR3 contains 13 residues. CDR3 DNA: TGTGCCAGCAGTGGTCGAGACAGAGAGACCCAGTACTTC. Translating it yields CASSGRDRETQYF.

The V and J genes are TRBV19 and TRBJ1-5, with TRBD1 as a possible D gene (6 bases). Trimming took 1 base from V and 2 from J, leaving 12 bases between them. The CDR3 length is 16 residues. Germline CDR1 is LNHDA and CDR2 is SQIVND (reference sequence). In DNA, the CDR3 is TGTGCCAGTAGTATAGGACAGGAGGCGGGCAATCAGCCCCAGCATTTT. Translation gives CASSIGQEAGNQPQHF.

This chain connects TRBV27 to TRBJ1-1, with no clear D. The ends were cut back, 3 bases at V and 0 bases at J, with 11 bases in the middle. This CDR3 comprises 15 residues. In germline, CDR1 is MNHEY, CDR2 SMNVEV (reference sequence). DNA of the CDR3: TGTGCCAGCAGTTTCTCGGGAACTGTGAACACTGAAGCTTTCTTT. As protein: CASSFSGTVNTEAFF.

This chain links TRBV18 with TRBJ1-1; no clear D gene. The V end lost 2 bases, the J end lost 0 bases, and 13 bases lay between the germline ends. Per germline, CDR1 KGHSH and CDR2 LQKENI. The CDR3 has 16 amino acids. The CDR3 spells CASSPEYTALNTEAFF. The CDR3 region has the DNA TGTGCCAGCTCACCAGAATACACAGCCTTGAACACTGAAGCTTTCTTT.

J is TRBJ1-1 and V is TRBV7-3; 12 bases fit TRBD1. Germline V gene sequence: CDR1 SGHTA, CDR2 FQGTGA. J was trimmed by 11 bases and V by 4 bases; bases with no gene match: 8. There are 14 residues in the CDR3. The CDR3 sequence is CASSSGTGGSEAFF. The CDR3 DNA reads TGTGCCAGCAGCTCCGGGACAGGGGGCTCCGAGGCTTTCTTT.

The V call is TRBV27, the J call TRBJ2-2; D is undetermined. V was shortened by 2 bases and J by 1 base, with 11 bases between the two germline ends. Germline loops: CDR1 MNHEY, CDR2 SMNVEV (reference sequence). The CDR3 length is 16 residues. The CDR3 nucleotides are TGTGCCAGCAGTTTAGAAAGCGTGAGGAACACCGGGGAGCTGTTTTTT. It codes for CASSLESVRNTGELFF.

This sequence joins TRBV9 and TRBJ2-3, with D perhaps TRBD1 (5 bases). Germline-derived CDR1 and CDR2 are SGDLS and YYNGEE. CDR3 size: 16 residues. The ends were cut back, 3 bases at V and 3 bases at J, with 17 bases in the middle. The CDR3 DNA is TGTGCCAGCAGCGCGGCAGGGCAGCCGAGGACAGATACGCAGTATTTT. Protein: CASSAAGQPRTDTQYF.